Included here is one T cell receptor (beta chain) sequence, with context. The antigen it recognizes is unknown. The input lacks base qualities; no much larger clone sits a single base away. The data belong to a study of blood T cell repertoires in COVID-19 (dated by TCRdb to 2020 to 2022). Background for the entire study: Collaborator samples came from the United States, Italy and Spain and covered acute and convalescent phases of COVID-19. The prospective study material was composed of cDNA or gDNA derived from T cells, B-cell-depleted T cells, or PBMCs. Subjects who had been exposed to COVID-19, were actively infected with it, or had recovered from it provided the deeply sampled blood TCRbeta repertoires that made up the dataset. A freely available public database, intended as a resource for researchers studying the immune response to SARS-CoV-2, is where the repertoires were released. Samples came from the ongoing ImmuneRACE study (first 160 participants) plus 1,254 subjects from 6 global collaborators. Nearly every sample came with metadata listing a de-identified subject ID, COVID-19 status, age in years and sex. Where available, HLA class I and class II types were obtained from metadata supplied by the sample provider rather than from assay-based typing.

The collaborating institutions used their own protocols to collect whole blood in K2EDTA tubes. For TCRbeta analysis, collaborators shipped samples as frozen whole blood, isolated PBMCs, or DNA extracted from either of those sample types. General findings and caveats noted by the study authors: How much clinical and demographic metadata was included differed by source and by participant, and the metadata was provided uncurated.

Trimming takes 0 bases from V and 5 bases from J, and the germline ends sit 15 bases apart. CDR1 and CDR2 are drawn from the germline V gene: SGHRS, YFSETQ. Including cysteine and phenylalanine, the CDR3 has 15 amino acids. Here the CDR3 DNA is all that survives: 45 bases in frame from base 1. TCRbeta CDR3 regions were amplified from genomic DNA using the immunoSEQ Assay, a bias-controlled multiplex PCR. As for the authors' bioinformatics: Within the assay, amplification of reference gene primers was used to estimate how many nucleated cells each sample contained. Sequence reads were collapsed and filtered to measure the absolute abundance of every unique TCRbeta CDR3 rearrangement. For each sample, productive Simpson clonality was calculated as the square root of Simpson's diversity index across productive rearrangements. Not all clones reach the TCRdb copy of this immuneACCESS table, which keeps in-frame sequences only. Checked studies attribute under half of the gap to unresolved V genes and leave the rest unexplained. V, J and clone size are taken as reported in that table, and D and trimming were inferred from the DNA itself. This sample lists 150,000 or so clones; about 87% were detected once. In total, the top ten clones hold approximately 6.1% of the sample.

Material: peripheral blood. The sequence derives from a man aged 80 or over with acute or convalescent COVID-19. Rearrangement joined TRBV5-1 to TRBJ2-7, and perhaps TRBD1 as D gene, on 5 matching bases. The nucleotide sequence reads TGCGCCAGCAGCTTGGAGGGGAATAGTCCCAACGAGCAGTACTTC. It codes for CASSLEGNSPNEQYF.